A selection of T cell receptor beta chains follows, all from one sample in a study of T cells in Graves' hyperthyroidism and ophthalmopathy. TCRdb ran MiXCR on the multiplex PCR reads and lists one entry per CDR3 protein. The top ten clones hold around 54% of a sample with 300,000 to 400,000 distinct CDR3 sequences, 15% to 20% of them seen once. The material sequenced was blood. The receptors originated from a woman aged 50 to 65 with Graves' hyperthyroidism. Each CDR3 is given with its conserved first and last residue. D genes are given only for firm matches. For some rows the clone size is stated as once, few or many, or as a class when expanded; others skip it.

cdr3_nt cdr3_aa j_call d_call v_call clone_size
TGTGCCAGCAGTTACTCAGGGGTGGGCTGGGAGACCCAGTACTTC CASSYSGVGWETQYF TRBJ2-5 NA TRBV6-5 few
TGTGCCAGCTCACTCTCGACAGGGATCGATGAGCAGTTCTTC CASSLSTGIDEQFF TRBJ2-1 TRBD1 TRBV18 many
TGTGCCTGGACCCCAGGGAACACTGAAGCTTTCTTT CAWTPGNTEAFF TRBJ1-1 NA TRBV30 many
TGCAGTGCCCACACCTTGAGGGGACAAGCCTCTAGCACAGATACGCAGTATTTT CSAHTLRGQASSTDTQYF TRBJ2-3 NA TRBV20-1 many
TGTGCCATCAGGCCCGGACAGGGGGCCTCTTCCTCTGGGGCCAACGTCCTGACTTTC CAIRPGQGASSSGANVLTF TRBJ2-6 TRBD1 TRBV10-3 once
TGTGCCAGAATCTGGGGAGTACCGGGACAATCCACCGGGGAGCTGTTTTTT CARIWGVPGQSTGELFF TRBJ2-2 NA TRBV6-1 NA
TGTGCCAGTAGTATATCTATTGCTAACACCGGGGAGCTGTTTTTT CASSISIANTGELFF TRBJ2-2 NA TRBV19 few
TGTGCCCGTGGGGGGGCGCGGTCACAAGAGACCCAGTACTTC CARGGARSQETQYF TRBJ2-5 NA TRBV13 few
TGTGCCAGCAGCATACAGCAGACTAGCTACTTCTACGAGCAGTACTTC CASSIQQTSYFYEQYF TRBJ2-7 TRBD2 TRBV7-2 many
TGTGCCAGCAGCGTAGGGGGACTAAGCCAAGAGACCCAGTACTTC CASSVGGLSQETQYF TRBJ2-5 TRBD2 TRBV9 NA
TGTGCCAGCTCACCCCCGACTAACACCGGGGAGCTGTTTTTT CASSPPTNTGELFF TRBJ2-2 NA TRBV18 few
TGTGCCAGCAGCCAAGAGCCTGAGGGAGGGGTAGGAGAGACCCAGTACTTC CASSQEPEGGVGETQYF TRBJ2-5 TRBD2 TRBV3-1 many
TGCGCCAGCAGGGGGATCTTAGGAAATTCACCCCTCCACTTT CASRGILGNSPLHF TRBJ1-6 NA TRBV5-1 few
TGTGCCAGCAGTTACGCAGGGTTCACTGAAGCTTTCTTT CASSYAGFTEAFF TRBJ1-1 NA TRBV6-2/TRBV6-3 NA
TGTGCCAGCAGCTTATCCTGGCAACAAGAGACCCAGTACTTC CASSLSWQQETQYF TRBJ2-5 NA TRBV7-6 many
TGTGCCAGCAGAGGGGGAAACGAGCAGTACTTC CASRGGNEQYF TRBJ2-7 NA TRBV6-1 NA
TGTGCCAGCAGCCCGGGACACAGCACAGATACGCAGTATTTT CASSPGHSTDTQYF TRBJ2-3 NA TRBV12-3/TRBV12-4 many
TGTGCCAGCTCACCCCCGACAGGGTTCTATGGCTACACCTTC CASSPPTGFYGYTF TRBJ1-2 TRBD1 TRBV18 NA
TGTGCCGGCAGTGAAATGGCGGGCTCGTATGGCTACACCTTC CAGSEMAGSYGYTF TRBJ1-2 NA TRBV6-1 few
TGTGCCAGCAGGTTCACAGGGGGCGATCCGTTCTTC CASRFTGGDPFF TRBJ2-1 TRBD1 TRBV5-5 NA
TGTGCCAGCAGTTTAGCGGGCAGCCGGACTGAAGCTTTCTTT CASSLAGSRTEAFF TRBJ1-1 NA TRBV12-3/TRBV12-4 many
TGCAGCGTCCGACTAGCGGGTGGCAATGAGCAGTTCTTC CSVRLAGGNEQFF TRBJ2-1 TRBD2 TRBV29-1 NA
TGTGCCACCAGTGACACACAGGGGTACCAAGAGACCCAGTACTTC CATSDTQGYQETQYF TRBJ2-5 TRBD1 TRBV24-1 few
TGTGCCACCAGTGGAACAGGGGAATCTCAGCCCCAGCATTTT CATSGTGESQPQHF TRBJ1-5 TRBD1 TRBV24-1 few
TGCAGTGCTAGAGGTCCTACGACGGCGACGAATGAAAAACTGTTTTTT CSARGPTTATNEKLFF TRBJ1-4 NA TRBV20-1 NA
TGTGCCACCAGTGACCCGGGGGCTGAGAACTACAATGAGCAGTTCTTC CATSDPGAENYNEQFF TRBJ2-1 NA TRBV24-1 NA
TGTGCCAGTAGTCTCTCAGGGTTTAGCAATCAGCCCCAGCATTTT CASSLSGFSNQPQHF TRBJ1-5 NA TRBV19 NA
TGTGCCAGCAGTCTAGCCAGGGGAACGAGCGAGACCCAGTACTTC CASSLARGTSETQYF TRBJ2-5 NA TRBV2 many
TGTGCCAGCAGCCAAGAACGGGGACTAGCGACAGATACGCAGTATTTT CASSQERGLATDTQYF TRBJ2-3 TRBD2 TRBV4-2 NA